What follows are 25 T cell receptor beta chains derived from one specimen sequenced in a study of beta chain features in type 1 diabetes. Regarding the study as a whole: Type 1 diabetes patients showed a moderate but significant shortening of TCRB CDR3s in all four CD4+ subsets.

Antigens of these TCRs are unknown. The study reverse transcribed the entire isolated RNA, so it sequenced expressed TCRB transcripts. Using immunoSEQ multiplex PCR, the repertoire was profiled, and TCRdb retains in-frame clones only, with some absent. The sample has approximately 260,000 clones, about a fifth seen once. Source material: naive CD4+ T cells from blood. These receptor sequences come from a woman aged 40 to 55 with type 1 diabetes.

The chain combines TRBV28 with TRBJ2-7; the match to TRBD2 covers 8 bases. Germline V lookup: CDR1 MDHEN, CDR2 SYDVKM. The CDR3 spans 14 residues. V lost 6 bases, J lost 7 bases, and 11 bases stayed unmatched. The CDR3 reads CASSGGGLTWEQYF. CDR3 nucleotide sequence: TGTGCCAGCAGCGGGGGGGGGTTAACTTGGGAGCAGTACTTC.

This clone showed up just a few times. This chain links TRBV28 with TRBJ2-7, with TRBD1 matching over 9 bases. The CDR3 is 16 amino acids. V dropped 6 bases and J dropped 0; count of bases not matched to a gene: 9. Germline CDR1 and CDR2: MDHEN and SYDVKM. The CDR3 nucleotides read TGTGCCAGCAGATCCCCGGGACAGGGCTACTCCTACGAGCAGTACTTC. The encoded protein is CASRSPGQGYSYEQYF. The whole variable domain, filled in from reference TRBV28 and TRBJ2-7, reads DVKVTQSSRYLVKRTGEKVFLECVQDMDHENMFWYRQDPGLGLRLIYFSYDVKMKEKGDIPEGYSVSREKKERFSLILESASTNQTSMYLCASRSPGQGYSYEQYFGPGTRLTVT.

V is TRBV18 and J is TRBJ2-2; D gene ambiguous. The CDR3 sequence is 15 residues long. Trimming cost V 0 bases and J 1 base, with 6 bases left between them. Germline assignment: CDR1 KGHSH and CDR2 LQKENI. The CDR3 reads CASSPPAGNTGELFF. Here the CDR3 DNA reads TGTGCCAGCTCACCACCGGCAGGGAACACCGGGGAGCTGTTTTTT.

The V and J genes are TRBV20-1 and TRBJ2-7, with 9 bases aligning to TRBD2. This CDR3 region has 11 residues. From germline, CDR1 is DFQATT and CDR2 SNEGSKA (reference sequence). CDR3 DNA: TGCAGGGCGGGAGGGCCGGGGGAGCAGTACTTC. Residues: CRAGGPGEQYF.

The chain uses TRBV7-2 and TRBJ2-7, with 7 bases matching TRBD1. The V and J ends lost 1 base and 4 bases, in that order; junction bases with no gene match: 7. Germline V lookup: CDR1 SGHTA, CDR2 FQGNSA. CDR3 length equals 15 residues. Here the CDR3 DNA reads TGTGCCAGCAGCTTAGATCCGGGACAGTTTTACGAGCAGTACTTC. This codes for CASSLDPGQFYEQYF. Full variable domain (outside the CDR3, taken from reference TRBV7-2 and TRBJ2-7): GAGVSQSPSNKVTEKGKDVELRCDPISGHTALYWYRQSLGQGLEFLIYFQGNSAPDKSGLPSDRFSAERTGGSVSTLTIQRTQQEDSAVYLCASSLDPGQFYEQYFGPGTRLTVT.

This clone was counted a few times. The chain uses TRBV14 and TRBJ2-2; D unclear. Germline V lookup: CDR1 SGHDN, CDR2 FVKESK. This CDR3 comprises 12 residues. Deletions cut 5 bases from V and 5 bases from J, with 6 bases between. The CDR3 spells CASSRVTGELFF. In DNA form, the CDR3 reads TGTGCCAGCAGCAGAGTGACCGGGGAGCTGTTTTTT.

As for this clone: The junction departs from the called germline gene at one end, perhaps through a read error. J is TRBJ1-1 and V is TRBV11-3, with D maybe TRBD1 (5 bases). Germline V lookup: CDR1 SGHNT, CDR2 YENEEA. This CDR3 has 13 residues. CDR3 sequence reads: CASSLADNLKLYF. CDR3 in DNA: TGTGCCAGCAGCTTAGCGGACAACCTGAAACTTTACTTT.

This clone was counted a few times. The chain combines TRBV5-1 with TRBJ1-2; D unresolved. The CDR3 is made up of 13 amino acids. Germline assignment: CDR1 SGHRS and CDR2 YFSETQ. V was trimmed by 4 bases and J by 0 bases, leaving 7 bases between them. CDR3 sequence: CASSHQTNYGYTF. The CDR3 DNA sequence: TGCGCCAGCAGCCACCAGACTAACTATGGCTACACCTTC.

This clone was counted only a few times. This chain links TRBV28 with TRBJ2-4; possibly TRBD1 for D (6 bases). CDR3 size: 11 residues. The V gene's germline CDR1 is MDHEN and CDR2 SYDVKM. The V end lost 3 bases, the J end lost 12 bases, and 9 bases lay between the germline ends. CDR3 region: CASSLTDSQYF. CDR3 in DNA: TGTGCCAGCAGTTTGACGGACAGTCAGTACTTC.

This clone was counted a few times. The same CDR3 arises from other DNA sequences in this sample as well. CDR3: CASSGGYEQYF. The DNA of the CDR3 is TGTGCCAGCAGCGGAGGCTACGAGCAGTACTTC. V is TRBV25-1 and J is TRBJ2-7, with D possibly TRBD2 on 5 matching bases. CDR3 length: 11 amino acids. Germline lookup yields CDR1 MGHDK and CDR2 SYGVNS. The V gene lost 6 bases and the J gene lost 3 bases, with 6 bases spanning the gap.

V is TRBV7-2 and J is TRBJ1-1; D gene ambiguous. V lost 4 bases to trimming and J lost 2 bases, with 14 bases between them. The CDR3 has 15 residues. Germline V gene lookup returns CDR1 SGHTA and CDR2 FQGNSA. The chain's CDR3 is CASSSRRGGNTEAFF. DNA of the CDR3: TGTGCCAGCAGCTCCCGTCGAGGCGGCAACACTGAAGCTTTCTTT.

V usage is TRBV9 and J usage is TRBJ1-1, with 7 positions matching TRBD1. Trimming took 4 bases from V and 0 from J; bases not matched to a gene: 3. Germline assignment: CDR1 SGDLS and CDR2 YYNGEE. The CDR3 length is 14 residues. This chain's CDR3 is CASSLQGMNTEAFF. CDR3 bases: TGTGCCAGCAGCCTACAGGGGATGAACACTGAAGCTTTCTTT.

This clone occurred a few times. The chain is built from TRBV30 and TRBJ2-1, with a weak D call TRBD2 (6 bases). Germline values: CDR1 GTSNPN, CDR2 SVGIG (reference sequence). CDR3 length: 13 residues. V was trimmed by 5 bases and J by 2 bases, leaving 10 bases between them. Here the CDR3 DNA reads TGTGCCTGGGATAGCGGAACCTACAATGAGCAGTTCTTC. Its protein product is CAWDSGTYNEQFF.

V is TRBV2 and J is TRBJ1-1, with D perhaps matching TRBD1 (5 bases). The CDR3 contains 13 residues. CDR1 is SNHLY, CDR2 FYNNEI, per germline. The V and J ends lost 6 bases and 0 bases respectively, with 8 bases between them. Here the CDR3 DNA reads TGTGCCAGCAGGGACACCGTGAACACTGAAGCTTTCTTT. It yields the protein CASRDTVNTEAFF.

This clone was observed a few times. The chain employs TRBV27 and TRBJ2-2, with 7 bases lining up with TRBD2. This CDR3 is 14 amino acids long. CDR1 is MNHEY, CDR2 SMNVEV, per germline (reference sequence). V trimming: 2 bases; J trimming: 5 bases; junction bases outside the gene matches: 2. The CDR3 sequence: CASSLLRETGELFF. The CDR3 coding sequence is TGTGCCAGCAGTTTACTGCGGGAGACCGGGGAGCTGTTTTTT.

The chain joins TRBV7-2 to TRBJ1-1; 10 bases map to TRBD1. After removal of 5 bases from V and 6 bases from J, the junction contained 9 bases not matched to a gene. CDR1 and CDR2 from the germline V gene are SGHTA and FQGNSA. The CDR3 sequence is 15 residues long. CDR3 loop: CASSESRDRGAEAFF. In DNA, the CDR3 is TGTGCCAGCAGCGAAAGCCGGGACAGGGGAGCTGAAGCTTTCTTT.

CDR3 DNA: TGTGCCAGCTCACCACTATCCACTGAAGCTTTCTTT. Translated: CASSPLSTEAFF. The chain employs TRBV18 and TRBJ1-1, with no clear D. V lost 1 base and J 4 bases, leaving 4 bases between the germline ends. The germline CDR1 and CDR2 sequences are KGHSH and LQKENI. The CDR3 contains 12 residues.

The J gene is TRBJ2-7, the V gene TRBV27; 10 bases are shared with TRBD1. CDR1 is MNHEY and CDR2 is SMNVEV in the germline V gene (reference sequence). Losses at the gene ends were 8 bases for V and 0 bases for J; bases not matched to a gene: 4. The CDR3 consists of 14 residues. CDR3: CASGWTGGSYEQYF. In nucleotides, the CDR3 is TGTGCCAGCGGTTGGACAGGGGGCTCCTACGAGCAGTACTTC.

The chain joins TRBV5-1 to TRBJ2-3, with D possibly matching TRBD2 (5 bases). The CDR3 totals 15 residues. Germline V gene data show CDR1 as SGHRS and CDR2 as YFSETQ. Trimming left V 1 base short and J 2 bases short, with 11 bases between. The CDR3 DNA follows: TGCGCCAGCAGCTTGAGAGCGGATTACACAGATACGCAGTATTTT. Translating gives CASSLRADYTDTQYF.

The rearrangement joins TRBV27 to TRBJ2-7; the D gene is possibly TRBD1 (6 bases). The CDR3 runs 15 residues. Trimming took off 5 bases at V and 3 bases at J, with 17 bases between the two ends. Per germline, CDR1 MNHEY and CDR2 SMNVEV (reference sequence). The chain's CDR3 is CASSIQGRGNYEQYF. CDR3 sequence (DNA): TGTGCCAGCAGTATACAGGGAAGGGGGAACTACGAGCAGTACTTC.

This clone was detected only a few times. The CDR3 is CASSSPGQLNEQYF. The CDR3 DNA follows: TGTGCCAGCAGCTCCCCGGGACAGTTAAACGAGCAGTACTTC. The V and J genes are TRBV5-6 and TRBJ2-7, with 7 bases fitting TRBD1. Germline CDR1 is SGHDT and CDR2 is YYEEEE. The CDR3 is 14 amino acids. J gave up 5 bases and V 3 bases, and 8 bases lay outside the gene matches.

There are a few counts of this clone. The V gene is TRBV25-1, the J gene TRBJ1-3, with a possible D match to TRBD1 (5 bases). This CDR3 region has 16 residues. CDR1 is MGHDK and CDR2 is SYGVNS in the germline V gene. V shed 7 bases and J shed 0 bases, with 16 bases lying between them. The CDR3 reads CASTSNSDNSGNTIYF. The CDR3 region has the DNA TGTGCCAGCACCTCGAACTCGGACAACTCTGGAAACACCATATATTTT.

This clone was seen more than once but under ten times. This chain uses TRBV30 with TRBJ2-3; 7 bases line up with TRBD1. The CDR3 runs 15 residues. CDR1 and CDR2 from the germline V gene are GTSNPN and SVGIG (reference sequence). After removal of 4 bases from V and 6 bases from J, the junction contained 13 bases not matched to a gene. In DNA form, the CDR3 reads TGTGCCTGGACCCCAAGGGGGCGACCTTGGGATACGCAGTATTTT. Translation: CAWTPRGRPWDTQYF.

This chain uses TRBV10-3 with TRBJ2-7, with 8 nucleotides matching TRBD2. J gave up 7 bases and V 1 base, and 9 bases lay outside the gene matches. The CDR3 has 15 amino acids. Germline loops: CDR1 ENHRY, CDR2 SYGVKD. For the CDR3, the DNA is TGTGCCATCAGTGAGTTCGGGACTAGAGACGCGGAGCAGTACTTC. Amino acids: CAISEFGTRDAEQYF.

This clone showed up just a few times. The chain uses TRBV29-1 and TRBJ1-1; D remains unclear. The germline gives CDR1 SQVTM, CDR2 ANQGSEA. With 0 bases removed from V and 6 bases from J, the gap between germline ends came to 5 bases. The CDR3 runs to 11 residues. The DNA of the CDR3 is TGCAGCGTTGAAGATCTATCTGAAGCTTTCTTT. Amino acid sequence: CSVEDLSEAFF. The full variable domain, completed using reference TRBV29-1 and TRBJ1-1, is SAVISQKPSRDICQRGTSLTIQCQVDSQVTMMFWYRQQPGQSLTLIATANQGSEATYESGFVIDKFPISRPNLTFSTLTVSNMSPEDSSIYLCSVEDLSEAFFGQGTRLTVV.